These 15 T cell receptor beta chains were sequenced from one sample in a study of cytomegalovirus exposure and HLA in healthy donors. PCR was performed using 60 Vbeta and 13 Jbeta primers. The protocol was immunoSEQ multiplex PCR, while the TCRdb copy is restricted to in-frame clones and leaves out a portion. This sample has over 70,000 clones, with roughly three quarters found just once. The sample consisted of PBMCs. These receptors were collected from a man under 40 in good health and CMV-seronegative.

The chain combines TRBV5-5 with TRBJ2-3; D might be TRBD1 (6 bases). V was pared by 2 bases and J by 2 bases, with 15 bases between. The germline V gene encodes CDR1 SGHKS and CDR2 YYEKEE (reference sequence). CDR3 length equals 16 residues. In DNA, the CDR3 is TGTGCCAGCAGCTTTTACCGGGACAAACACACAGATACGCAGTATTTT. This gives the protein CASSFYRDKHTDTQYF.

The chain joins TRBV7-2 to TRBJ1-4, with 7 nucleotides matching TRBD1. CDR3 length: 12 amino acids. Trimming removed 6 bases from V and 10 bases from J; junction bases left unmatched: 5. CDR1 and CDR2 from the germline V gene are SGHTA and FQGNSA. DNA of the CDR3: TGTGCCAGCAGTCGACAGGGCGGAAAACTGTTTTTT. It yields the protein CASSRQGGKLFF.

This chain joins TRBV30 and TRBJ2-7; D ambiguous. The CDR3 length is 12 residues. Germline loops: CDR1 GTSNPN, CDR2 SVGIG (reference sequence). V dropped 1 base and J dropped 1 base, with 5 bases sitting between them. DNA for the CDR3: TGTGCCTGGAGTGCTTCGTCCTACGAGCAGTACTTC. Translated, it gives CAWSASSYEQYF.

V is TRBV5-1 and J is TRBJ2-3; 8 bases agree with TRBD2. From germline, CDR1 is SGHRS and CDR2 YFSETQ. The CDR3 length is 15 residues. The J segment lost 8 bases and the V segment lost 0 bases, leaving 8 bases of the junction unmatched. The CDR3 sequence is CASSLVAGPHPTQYF. The CDR3 bases are TGCGCCAGCAGCTTGGTAGCGGGGCCCCACCCTACGCAGTATTTT.

For this clone: Other DNA sequences in the same sample also yield this CDR3. The rearrangement uses TRBV6-1 and TRBJ2-1; 7 positions match TRBD2. This CDR3 comprises 16 residues. The J segment lost 0 bases and the V segment lost 2 bases, leaving 4 bases of the junction unmatched. Germline CDR1 reads MNHNS; CDR2 reads SASEGT. The CDR3 coding sequence is TGTGCCAGCAGTGAATGGGGACTAACCTCCTACAATGAGCAGTTCTTC. Its translation is CASSEWGLTSYNEQFF.

This clone has only one observation. The V call is TRBV6-1, the J call TRBJ1-4; TRBD1 matches at 9 bases. Per germline, CDR1 MNHNS and CDR2 SASEGT. This CDR3 spans 14 amino acids. V dropped 5 bases and J dropped 7; count of bases not matched to a gene: 5. CDR3 bases: TGTGCCAGCAGTAACCGGGACAGGGCTGAAAAACTGTTTTTT. Its translation is CASSNRDRAEKLFF.

The chain carries TRBV10-3 and TRBJ1-1; 8 nucleotides align to TRBD1. The CDR3 is made up of 13 amino acids. The trim removed 11 bases at V and 5 bases at J, leaving 10 bases unmatched. CDR1 is ENHRY, CDR2 SYGVKD, per germline. Here the CDR3 DNA reads TGTGCCCATCGGGGACAGGTGGGGACTGAAGCTTTCTTT. Translated, it gives CAHRGQVGTEAFF.

V and J are TRBV27 and TRBJ1-4, with 7 bases that match TRBD1. The CDR3 contains 14 residues. J gave up 4 bases and V 5 bases, and 4 bases lay outside the gene matches. The germline V gene has CDR1 MNHEY and CDR2 SMNVEV (reference sequence). The CDR3 DNA reads TGTGCCAGCAGTAAGGACAGGAATAATGAAAAACTGTTTTTT. Protein product: CASSKDRNNEKLFF.

V usage is TRBV4-2 and J usage is TRBJ1-2, with TRBD1 matching 7 bases. Germline CDR1 LGHNA, CDR2 YNFKEQ. This CDR3 region has 16 residues. V gave up 0 bases and J gave up 4 bases; unmatched junction bases: 8. CDR3 protein: CASSQEVGTALYGYTF. CDR3 DNA sequence: TGTGCCAGCAGCCAAGAGGTTGGGACAGCTCTCTATGGCTACACCTTC.

This chain uses TRBV28 with TRBJ2-1; TRBD1 aligns across 7 bases. The V gene's germline CDR1 is MDHEN and CDR2 SYDVKM. The CDR3 loop spans 15 amino acids. V dropped 8 bases and J dropped 0; count of bases not matched to a gene: 7. CDR3 sequence: CASQTGLSSYNEQFF. In DNA form, the CDR3 reads TGTGCCAGCCAGACAGGGCTGAGCTCCTACAATGAGCAGTTCTTC.

J is TRBJ1-2 and V is TRBV4-1, with 7 bases fitting TRBD1. From germline, CDR1 is MGHRA and CDR2 YSYEKL. With 1 base clipped from V and 4 bases from J, the junction kept 9 bases outside the gene matches. This CDR3 has 16 residues. The CDR3 spells CASSQVLRGGAYGYTF. The CDR3 DNA reads as TGCGCCAGCAGCCAAGTCCTGAGAGGGGGCGCCTATGGCTACACCTTC.

The chain uses TRBV5-1 and TRBJ1-1, with TRBD1 matching 7 bases. Germline values: CDR1 SGHRS, CDR2 YFSETQ. The V and J ends lost 3 bases and 0 bases, in that order; junction bases with no gene match: 8. The CDR3 extends over 16 amino acids. CDR3 sequence (DNA): TGCGCCAGCAGCTGGGGACAGAGGCGAATGAACACTGAAGCTTTCTTT. It translates to CASSWGQRRMNTEAFF.

The chain carries TRBV5-1 and TRBJ2-1; TRBD1 is a possible D gene (5 bases). Germline V gene data show CDR1 as SGHRS and CDR2 as YFSETQ. This CDR3 region has 16 residues. V lost 0 bases to trimming and J lost 6 bases, with 16 bases between them. The CDR3 loop reads CASSLGQPHSANEQFF. DNA of the CDR3: TGCGCCAGCAGCTTGGGACAGCCCCACTCGGCCAATGAGCAGTTCTTC.

This chain's CDR3 is CASSLDSGGTDTQYF. DNA of the CDR3: TGTGCCAGCAGTCTGGATAGCGGAGGCACAGATACGCAGTATTTT. This chain connects TRBV6-1 to TRBJ2-3; perhaps TRBD2 as D (6 bases). The CDR3 is made up of 15 amino acids. Trimming removed 5 bases from V and 1 base from J, with 13 bases in between. Germline V gene lookup returns CDR1 MNHNS and CDR2 SASEGT.

This chain joins TRBV28 and TRBJ2-5; perhaps TRBD1 as D (6 bases). Germline assignment: CDR1 MDHEN and CDR2 SYDVKM. V dropped 6 bases and J dropped 1 base, with 9 bases sitting between them. CDR3 length: 13 amino acids. CDR3 nucleotides: TGTGCCAGCAGCTTGGACAGCCAAGAGACCCAGTACTTC. Its translation: CASSLDSQETQYF.